The 26 T cell receptor beta chains given below trace back to one sample, sequenced in a study of post-analysis software for immune sequencing data. No antigens are known for them. Study conclusions and caveats: About five TRBV segments, including TRBV5-6, TRBV5-1 and TRBV20-1, were more frequent in patients than controls.

Unique-molecular-identifier-tagged TCR beta cDNA libraries were used. Via MiXCR, TCRdb re-called the PCR reads, giving one row per CDR3 protein. The data contain roughly 730,000 distinct CDR3 sequences, just under 30% of them singletons. Sequencing was performed on blood. All receptors derive from a girl aged 5-17 years with multiple sclerosis.

The CDR3 bases are TGCAGTGCTAGCGCTCCAGCGGGGCGGGAGCCTATCGCAGATACGCAGTATTTT. Translating it yields CSASAPAGREPIADTQYF. This chain links TRBV20-1 with TRBJ2-3, with 7 bases fitting TRBD2. The CDR3 spans 18 residues. Unmatched junction bases numbered 19, after V lost 3 bases and J lost 4 bases. Germline CDR1 and CDR2: DFQATT and SNEGSKA (reference sequence).

This clonotype showed up just a few times. The chain joins TRBV7-8 to TRBJ1-2, with D uncertain. V lost 4 bases and J lost 2, with 14 bases in between. The CDR3 loop spans 15 amino acids. CDR1 SGHVS and CDR2 FQNEAQ come from the germline V gene. CDR3 DNA: TGTGCCAGCAGCTCCCCTGGGAGGAAGAACTATGGCTACACCTTC. This encodes CASSSPGRKNYGYTF.

The chain links TRBV9 to TRBJ2-7; TRBD1 is a possible D gene (6 bases). Trimming left V 0 bases short and J 2 bases short, with 12 bases between. The CDR3 has 15 amino acids. Germline V CDR1 and CDR2: SGDLS, YYNGEE. This chain's CDR3 is CASSVDGTTPYEQYF. CDR3 in DNA: TGTGCCAGCAGCGTAGACGGGACAACACCCTACGAGCAGTACTTC. Filled out from reference TRBV9 and TRBJ2-7, the complete variable domain reads DSGVTQTPKHLITATGQRVTLRCSPRSGDLSVYWYQQSLDQGLQFLIQYYNGEERAKGNILERFSAQQFPDLHSELNLSSLELGDSALYFCASSVDGTTPYEQYFGPGTRLTVT.

The rearrangement uses TRBV10-1 and TRBJ2-5; 10 bases agree with TRBD2. The CDR3 sequence is 16 residues long. Germline assignment: CDR1 WNHNN and CDR2 SYGVQD (reference sequence). V trimming: 3 bases; J trimming: 11 bases; junction bases outside the gene matches: 15. CDR3 in amino acids: CASSDTSGTPLNEQYF. The CDR3 DNA is TGCGCCAGCAGTGACACTAGCGGGACCCCTCTCAATGAGCAGTACTTC.

This clonotype was seen more than once but under ten times. This rearrangement joins TRBV6-1 to TRBJ1-6; D gene unclear. Germline V CDR1 and CDR2: MNHNS, SASEGT. The length of the CDR3 is 17 residues. Trimming took off 4 bases at V and 10 bases at J, with 23 bases between the two ends. Here the CDR3 reads CASSAPPGGIIGSPLHF. The CDR3 bases are TGTGCCAGCAGTGCTCCCCCGGGAGGGATTATAGGGTCACCCCTCCACTTT.

This clonotype was counted only a few times. The chain couples TRBV7-2 to TRBJ2-3; a possible D gene is TRBD2 (5 bases). The CDR3 consists of 17 residues. Per the germline V gene, CDR1 is SGHTA and CDR2 is FQGNSA. The ends were cut back, 1 base at V and 5 bases at J, with 19 bases in the middle. CDR3: CASSLGVGLAQVDTQYF. CDR3 nucleotides: TGTGCCAGCAGCTTAGGGGTCGGCCTAGCCCAGGTAGATACGCAGTATTTT.

This clonotype was counted a few times. The rearrangement joins TRBV7-8 to TRBJ2-1; possible D gene TRBD2, 7 bases. The length of the CDR3 is 17 residues. From germline, CDR1 is SGHVS and CDR2 FQNEAQ. V was cut by 2 bases and J by 8 bases, with 22 bases left in between. CDR3 amino acids: CASSLFYGTKTGHEQFF. CDR3 in DNA: TGTGCCAGCAGCTTATTTTACGGGACTAAAACAGGGCATGAGCAGTTCTTC.

This clonotype was picked up a small number of times. The chain couples TRBV12-3 or TRBV12-4 to TRBJ1-2; TRBD1 agrees at 9 bases. CDR3 size: 14 residues. V trimming: 7 bases; J trimming: 7 bases; junction bases outside the gene matches: 10. CDR3 residues: CASTSGTGNGGYTF. DNA of the CDR3: TGTGCCAGCACCTCCGGGACAGGGAACGGTGGCTACACCTTC.

The J gene is TRBJ2-5, the V gene TRBV20-1; 8 bases line up with TRBD2. CDR3 length: 13 amino acids. V was pared by 3 bases and J by 7 bases, with 7 bases of the junction left unmatched. Germline V gives CDR1 DFQATT, CDR2 SNEGSKA (reference sequence). CDR3 region: CSASAGGVGTQYF. The CDR3 nucleotides are TGCAGTGCTAGCGCCGGGGGGGTTGGGACCCAGTACTTC.

This chain joins TRBV13 and TRBJ2-5; D uncertain. The CDR3 covers 14 residues. Trimming took off 0 bases at V and 11 bases at J, with 16 bases between the two ends. CDR1 PRHDT and CDR2 FYEKMQ come from the germline V gene (reference sequence). The CDR3 protein is CASSLGQSNNEQYF. Written as DNA, the CDR3 is TGTGCCAGCAGCTTAGGACAGTCTAACAATGAGCAGTACTTC.

The J gene is TRBJ1-1, the V gene TRBV10-3, with D maybe TRBD1 (5 bases). Between the trimmed V and J ends, which lost 4 bases and 11 bases, there was a span of 17 bases. Germline CDR1 reads ENHRY; CDR2 reads SYGVKD. The CDR3 is 13 amino acids. CDR3 bases: TGTGCCATCAGTGGACCAGGGAACCCGAGGGCTTTCTTT. This codes for CAISGPGNPRAFF.

The chain has TRBV7-2 and TRBJ2-5, with TRBD1 matching 9 bases. V trimming: 4 bases; J trimming: 9 bases; junction bases outside the gene matches: 6. This CDR3 is 13 amino acids long. The germline gives CDR1 SGHTA, CDR2 FQGNSA. The CDR3 DNA sequence: TGTGCCAGCAGCTGGGGACAGGGTTTCCCCCAGTACTTC. Translation: CASSWGQGFPQYF.

This clonotype was detected only a few times. The CDR3 loop is CASSQESGSSPLHF. CDR3 nucleotide sequence: TGCGCCAGCAGCCAAGAATCGGGGAGTTCACCCCTCCACTTT. This chain connects TRBV4-3 to TRBJ1-6; no clear D gene. The V gene's germline CDR1 is LGHNA and CDR2 YSLEER. Trimming removed 0 bases at V and 9 bases at J, with 9 bases between. The CDR3 loop spans 14 amino acids.

The chain joins TRBV3-1 to TRBJ1-2; D gene ambiguous. This CDR3 is built from 15 residues. Germline CDR1 reads LGHDT; CDR2 reads YNNKEL (reference sequence). The V gene lost 4 bases and the J gene lost 5 bases, with 17 bases spanning the gap. The DNA for the CDR3 is TGTGCCAGCAGCCTGGGGATTAGCGACGTTTATGGCTACACCTTC. Its translation: CASSLGISDVYGYTF.

On this clonotype itself: At one end the junction does not follow the germline gene, possibly because of a read error. The chain uses TRBV7-2 and TRBJ2-7; TRBD2 matches at 9 bases. CDR1 SGHTA and CDR2 FQGNSA come from the germline V gene. This CDR3 is built from 17 residues. The CDR3 here is CVSSAGIGAGGSYEQYF. In DNA form, the CDR3 reads TGTGTCAGCAGCGCCGGTATCGGGGCGGGGGGGTCCTACGAGCAGTACTTC.

The rearrangement uses TRBV20-1 and TRBJ2-1, with unresolved D. The V end lost 0 bases, the J end lost 2 bases, and 5 bases lay between the germline ends. In germline, CDR1 is DFQATT, CDR2 SNEGSKA (reference sequence). The CDR3 is 13 amino acids. DNA for the CDR3: TGCAGTGCTAGAGACCCCCCCTACAATGAGCAGTTCTTC. Protein product: CSARDPPYNEQFF.

This chain links TRBV7-9 with TRBJ2-5; 10 bases agree with TRBD1. The V gene end was trimmed by 5 bases and the J gene end by 2 bases; junction bases not matched to a gene: 5. The CDR3 contains 15 residues. The germline V gene has CDR1 SEHNR and CDR2 FQNEAQ (reference sequence). CDR3: CASSTGTGVQETQYF. The CDR3 nucleotides are TGTGCCAGCAGCACCGGGACAGGGGTGCAAGAGACCCAGTACTTC.

This clonotype occurred a few times. This chain connects TRBV18 to TRBJ2-2; D gene unclear. The germline CDR1 and CDR2 sequences are KGHSH and LQKENI. The CDR3 totals 12 residues. V lost 2 bases to trimming and J lost 8 bases, with 6 bases between them. CDR3 sequence (DNA): TGTGCCAGCTCACCATCGCGGGGGGAGCTGTTTTTT. Protein sequence: CASSPSRGELFF.

Turning to this clonotype: The junction does not match germline at one end; this may be a read error. The chain links TRBV15 to TRBJ1-5; 10 bases fit TRBD1. CDR3 length equals 15 residues. CDR1 and CDR2 (germline): LNHNV, YYDKDF (reference sequence). In nucleotides, the CDR3 is TGTGCCGCCAGCGGGGACAGGGGCCCCAATCAGCCCCAGCATTTT. Translated: CAASGDRGPNQPQHF.

This clonotype was observed a handful of times. This chain connects TRBV4-2 to TRBJ1-2; D is unclear. V shed 3 bases and J shed 9 bases, with 14 bases lying between them. The CDR3 sequence is 13 residues long. The germline V gene has CDR1 LGHNA and CDR2 YNFKEQ. CDR3 bases: TGTGCCAGCAGCCAGGGTCGCAGGAACAGCTACACCTTC. Protein sequence: CASSQGRRNSYTF.

This clonotype was recorded many times. This sequence joins TRBV2 and TRBJ2-7, with D unclear. The CDR3 spans 10 residues. Trimming removed 3 bases at V and 3 bases at J, with 0 bases between. Germline assignment: CDR1 SNHLY and CDR2 FYNNEI. The CDR3 DNA follows: TGTGCCAGCAGTGACTACGAGCAGTACTTC. It specifies CASSDYEQYF. The full variable domain, with the rest looked up from reference TRBV2 and TRBJ2-7, is EPEVTQTPSHQVTQMGQEVILRCVPISNHLYFYWYRQILGQKVEFLVSFYNNEISEKSEIFDDQFSVERPDGSNFTLKIRSTKLEDSAMYFCASSDYEQYFGPGTRLTVT.

This clonotype was picked up a small number of times. This chain links TRBV15 with TRBJ2-5; perhaps TRBD1 as D (6 bases). Germline-derived CDR1 and CDR2 are LNHNV and YYDKDF (reference sequence). The V gene lost 3 bases and the J gene lost 10 bases, with 15 bases spanning the gap. The CDR3 is made up of 13 amino acids. The CDR3 loop reads CATSSEPRGNQYF. DNA for the CDR3: TGTGCCACCAGCAGTGAGCCCAGGGGAAACCAGTACTTC. Using reference TRBV15 and TRBJ2-5 for the parts outside the CDR3, the full variable domain is DAMVIQNPRYQVTQFGKPVTLSCSQTLNHNVMYWYQQKSSQAPKLLFHYYDKDFNNEADTPDNFQSRRPNTSFCFLDIRSPGLGDTAMYLCATSSEPRGNQYFGPGTRLLVL.

This clonotype was seen only a few times. The chain uses TRBV7-2 and TRBJ2-1; possibly TRBD2 for D (5 bases). Germline V gene data show CDR1 as SGHTA and CDR2 as FQGNSA. Trimming cost V 4 bases and J 9 bases, with 10 bases left between them. CDR3 size: 12 residues. CDR3 amino acids: CASSSPSGEQFF. The DNA of the CDR3 is TGTGCCAGCAGCTCGCCCAGCGGTGAGCAGTTCTTC. The whole variable domain, filled in from reference TRBV7-2 and TRBJ2-1, reads GAGVSQSPSNKVTEKGKDVELRCDPISGHTALYWYRQSLGQGLEFLIYFQGNSAPDKSGLPSDRFSAERTGGSVSTLTIQRTQQEDSAVYLCASSSPSGEQFFGPGTRLTVL.

Only one count was recorded for this clonotype. An end of the junction differs from the germline gene, which may be a read error. The gene calls are TRBV5-1 and TRBJ2-1, with 12 bases fitting TRBD2. The CDR3 spans 14 residues. Germline loops: CDR1 SGHRS, CDR2 YFSETQ. As DNA, the CDR3 is TGCACCAGCAGCCCTAGCGGGGGGGCCTCCTTTCAGTTCTTC. Its translation: CTSSPSGGASFQFF.

This clonotype was found a few times. V usage is TRBV29-1 and J usage is TRBJ1-2; D ambiguous. This CDR3 has 12 residues. Germline CDR1 is SQVTM and CDR2 is ANQGSEA. With 6 bases removed from V and 2 bases from J, the gap between germline ends came to 10 bases. This CDR3 is CSVAGPNYGYTF. In DNA, the CDR3 is TGCAGCGTCGCGGGTCCAAACTATGGCTACACCTTC. The entire variable domain, with the rest obtained from reference TRBV29-1 and TRBJ1-2, is as follows: SAVISQKPSRDICQRGTSLTIQCQVDSQVTMMFWYRQQPGQSLTLIATANQGSEATYESGFVIDKFPISRPNLTFSTLTVSNMSPEDSSIYLCSVAGPNYGYTFGSGTRLTVV.

The J gene is TRBJ1-4, the V gene TRBV6-5; no clear D gene. Trimming removed 2 bases at V and 7 bases at J, with 11 bases between. CDR3 length: 14 residues. Looked up from germline, CDR1 is MNHEY and CDR2 is SVGAGI. The CDR3 coding sequence is TGTGCCAGCAGTTACCGGTGGCAAGGTGAAAAACTGTTTTTT. The encoded protein is CASSYRWQGEKLFF.